This TCR beta chain was identified during a study of blood T cells in healthy people across ages. General study findings and limits: Conclusively comparing naive with antigen-experienced cells was impossible with unsorted PBMCs.

This clonotype was seen more than once but under ten times. Its antigen is not known. A second PCR, run for 7 to 11 cycles, used a sample-barcoded 5' primer plus a J-beta primer mix. Every sample produced at least 3 million CDR3-containing paired-end reads. TCRdb itself ran the 5' RACE reads through MiXCR, one entry per CDR3 protein. The sample holds about 1.6 million distinct CDR3 sequences, 30% to 40% seen once. The CDR3 contains 16 residues. The total RNA that was extracted per sample amounted to at least 5 micrograms. This chain connects TRBV12-3 or TRBV12-4 to TRBJ1-4, with D possibly matching TRBD2 (5 bases). The assigned J gene may be wrong: the sequence end matches TRBJ2-2 better. The sequence derives from a woman aged 25 to 45 in good health. The material sequenced was blood. CDR3 coding DNA: TGTGCCAGCAGATCCCCGCGAGGGATGAACACCGGGGAGCTGTTTTTT. This gives the protein CASRSPRGMNTGELFF.